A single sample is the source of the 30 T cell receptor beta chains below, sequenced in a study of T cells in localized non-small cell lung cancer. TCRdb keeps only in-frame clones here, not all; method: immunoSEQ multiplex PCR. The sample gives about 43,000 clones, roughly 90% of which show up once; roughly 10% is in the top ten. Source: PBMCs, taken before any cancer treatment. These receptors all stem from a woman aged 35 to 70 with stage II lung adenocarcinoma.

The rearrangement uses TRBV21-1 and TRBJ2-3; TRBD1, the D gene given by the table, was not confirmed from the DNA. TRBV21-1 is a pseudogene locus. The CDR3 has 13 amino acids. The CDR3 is CASSKPSGDTQYF. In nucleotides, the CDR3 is TGTGCCAGCAGCAAACCCTCAGGAGATACGCAGTATTTT.

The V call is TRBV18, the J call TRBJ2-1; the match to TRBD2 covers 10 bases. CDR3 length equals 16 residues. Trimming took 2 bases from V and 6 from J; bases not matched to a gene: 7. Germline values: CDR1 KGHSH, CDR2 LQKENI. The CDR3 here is CASSPSAGGPVNEQFF. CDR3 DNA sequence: TGTGCCAGCTCACCATCAGCGGGAGGGCCCGTCAATGAGCAGTTCTTC.

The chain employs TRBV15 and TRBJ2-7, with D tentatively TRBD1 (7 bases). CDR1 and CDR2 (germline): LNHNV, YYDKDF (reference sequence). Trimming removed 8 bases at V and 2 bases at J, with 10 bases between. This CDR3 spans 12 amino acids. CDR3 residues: CATRGTAYEQYF. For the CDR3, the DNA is TGTGCCACCCGGGGGACAGCCTACGAGCAGTACTTC.

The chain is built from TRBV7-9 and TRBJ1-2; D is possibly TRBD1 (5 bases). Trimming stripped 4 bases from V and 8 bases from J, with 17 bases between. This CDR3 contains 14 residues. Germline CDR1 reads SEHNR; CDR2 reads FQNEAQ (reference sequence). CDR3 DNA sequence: TGTGCCAGCAGCTCTACCGGAGTATCAGGGGGCTACACCTTC. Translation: CASSSTGVSGGYTF.

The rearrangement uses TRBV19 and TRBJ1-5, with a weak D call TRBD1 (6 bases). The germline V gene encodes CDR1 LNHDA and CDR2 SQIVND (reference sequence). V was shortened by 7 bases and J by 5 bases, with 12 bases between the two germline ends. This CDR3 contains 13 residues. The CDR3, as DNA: TGTGCCAGTAATGGACAGCAATATCAGCCCCAGCATTTT. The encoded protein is CASNGQQYQPQHF.

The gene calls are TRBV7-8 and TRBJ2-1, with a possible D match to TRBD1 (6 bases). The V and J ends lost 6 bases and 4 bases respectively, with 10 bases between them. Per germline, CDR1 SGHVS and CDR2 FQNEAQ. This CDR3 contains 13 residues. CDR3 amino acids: CASRRGQYNEQFF. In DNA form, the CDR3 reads TGTGCCAGCAGACGAGGACAGTACAATGAGCAGTTCTTC.

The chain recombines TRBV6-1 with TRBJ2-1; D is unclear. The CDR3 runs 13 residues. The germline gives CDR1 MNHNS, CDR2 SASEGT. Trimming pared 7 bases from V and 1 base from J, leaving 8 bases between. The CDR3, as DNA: TGTGCCAGCAACAGTCTATCCTACAATGAGCAGTTCTTC. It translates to CASNSLSYNEQFF.

CDR3 nucleotide sequence: TGTGCCAGCAGACCCAGCGGGGGGGCCTTATATACGCAGTATTTT. Translated, it gives CASRPSGGALYTQYF. The genes are TRBV5-6 and TRBJ2-3; 10 nucleotides line up with TRBD2. Germline V gene sequence: CDR1 SGHDT, CDR2 YYEEEE. CDR3 length equals 15 residues. With 5 bases clipped from V and 7 bases from J, the junction kept 10 bases outside the gene matches.

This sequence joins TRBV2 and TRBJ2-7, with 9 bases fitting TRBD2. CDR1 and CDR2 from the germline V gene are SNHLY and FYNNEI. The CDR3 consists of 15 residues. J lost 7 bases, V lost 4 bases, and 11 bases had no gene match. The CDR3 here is CASSVASGGRGEQYF. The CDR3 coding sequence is TGTGCCAGCAGTGTCGCTTCCGGCGGGAGGGGTGAGCAGTACTTC.

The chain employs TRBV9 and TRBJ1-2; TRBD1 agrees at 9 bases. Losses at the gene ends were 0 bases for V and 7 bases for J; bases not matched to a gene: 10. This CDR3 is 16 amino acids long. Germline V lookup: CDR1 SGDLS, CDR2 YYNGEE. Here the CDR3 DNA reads TGTGCCAGCAGCGTAGCGGGACAGGGAGTTCTCGGTGGCTACACCTTC. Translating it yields CASSVAGQGVLGGYTF.

The CDR3 protein is CASSEAGLRTDTQYF. CDR3 nucleotide sequence: TGTGCCAGTAGTGAGGCAGGGCTGCGCACAGATACGCAGTATTTT. The chain combines TRBV19 with TRBJ2-3; perhaps TRBD1 as D (5 bases). V was shortened by 5 bases and J by 1 base, with 13 bases between the two germline ends. The V gene's germline CDR1 is LNHDA and CDR2 SQIVND (reference sequence). The CDR3 runs to 15 residues. The whole variable domain, filled in from reference TRBV19 and TRBJ2-3, reads DGGITQSPKYLFRKEGQNVTLSCEQNLNHDAMYWYRQDPGQGLRLIYYSQIVNDFQKGDIAEGYSVSREKKESFPLTVTSAQKNPTAFYLCASSEAGLRTDTQYFGPGTRLTVL.

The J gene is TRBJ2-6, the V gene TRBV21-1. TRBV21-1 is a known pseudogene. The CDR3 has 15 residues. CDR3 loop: CASSGGGSGANVLTF. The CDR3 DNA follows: TGTGCCAGCAGCGGAGGGGGTTCTGGGGCCAACGTCCTGACTTTC.

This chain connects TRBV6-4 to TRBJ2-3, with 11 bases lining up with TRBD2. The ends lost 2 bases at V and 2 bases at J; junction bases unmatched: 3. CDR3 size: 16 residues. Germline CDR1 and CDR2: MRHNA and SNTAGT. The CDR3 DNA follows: TGTGCCAGCAGTGACGCTAGCGGGGGGACCACAGATACGCAGTATTTT. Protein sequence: CASSDASGGTTDTQYF.

The CDR3 region has the DNA TGTGCCAGACAGGGAAACAGGGCTAACACTGAAGCTTTCTTT. The encoded protein is CARQGNRANTEAFF. The chain has TRBV2 and TRBJ1-1; possible D gene TRBD1, 6 bases. The germline gives CDR1 SNHLY, CDR2 FYNNEI. The V end was cut by 9 bases, the J end by 2 bases, with 16 bases between. The CDR3 runs to 14 residues.

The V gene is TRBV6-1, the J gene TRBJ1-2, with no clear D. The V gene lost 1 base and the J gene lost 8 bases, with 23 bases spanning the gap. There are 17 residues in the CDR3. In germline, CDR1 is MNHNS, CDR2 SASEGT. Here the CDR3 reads CASSEDELAASTRGYTF. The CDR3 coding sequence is TGTGCCAGCAGTGAAGACGAACTCGCGGCAAGTACTCGGGGCTACACCTTC.

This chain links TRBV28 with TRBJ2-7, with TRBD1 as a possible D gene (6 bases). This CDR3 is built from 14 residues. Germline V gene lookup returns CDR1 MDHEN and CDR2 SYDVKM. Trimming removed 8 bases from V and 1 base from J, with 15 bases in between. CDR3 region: CASHPGVLSYEQYF. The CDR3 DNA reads TGTGCCAGCCATCCAGGGGTTCTATCCTACGAGCAGTACTTC.

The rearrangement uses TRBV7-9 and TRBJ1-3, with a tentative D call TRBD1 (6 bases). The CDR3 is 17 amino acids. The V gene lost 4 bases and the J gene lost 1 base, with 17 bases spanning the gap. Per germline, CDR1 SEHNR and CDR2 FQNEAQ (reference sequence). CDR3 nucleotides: TGTGCCAGCAGCTCTCCACCCTTCGGGACATCTGGAAACACCATATATTTT. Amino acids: CASSSPPFGTSGNTIYF.

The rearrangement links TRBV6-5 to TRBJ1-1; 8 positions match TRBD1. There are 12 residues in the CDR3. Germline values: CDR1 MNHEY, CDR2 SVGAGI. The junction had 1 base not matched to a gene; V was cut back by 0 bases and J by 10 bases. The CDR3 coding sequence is TGTGCCAGCAGTTACTCTGACAGGGGAGCTTTCTTT. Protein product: CASSYSDRGAFF.

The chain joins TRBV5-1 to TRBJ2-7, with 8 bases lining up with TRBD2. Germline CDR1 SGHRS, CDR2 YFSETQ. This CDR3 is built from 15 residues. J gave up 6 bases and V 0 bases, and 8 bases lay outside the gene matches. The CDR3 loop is CASSLDHTGGAEQYF. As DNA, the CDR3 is TGCGCCAGCAGCTTGGATCATACGGGGGGGGCCGAGCAGTACTTC.

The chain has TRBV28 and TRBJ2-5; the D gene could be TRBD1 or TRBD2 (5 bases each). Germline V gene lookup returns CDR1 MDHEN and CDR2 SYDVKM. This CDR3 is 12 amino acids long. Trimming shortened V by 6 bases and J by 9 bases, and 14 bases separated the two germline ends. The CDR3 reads CASRGENRAQYF. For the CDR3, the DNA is TGTGCCAGCAGGGGGGAGAACCGGGCCCAGTACTTC.

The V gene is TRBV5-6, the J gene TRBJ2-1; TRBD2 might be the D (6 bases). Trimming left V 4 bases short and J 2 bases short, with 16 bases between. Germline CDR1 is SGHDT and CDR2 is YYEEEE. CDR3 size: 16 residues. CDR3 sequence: CASSGSGTRAYNEQFF. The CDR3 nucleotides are TGTGCCAGCAGCGGCTCCGGGACTCGCGCCTACAATGAGCAGTTCTTC.

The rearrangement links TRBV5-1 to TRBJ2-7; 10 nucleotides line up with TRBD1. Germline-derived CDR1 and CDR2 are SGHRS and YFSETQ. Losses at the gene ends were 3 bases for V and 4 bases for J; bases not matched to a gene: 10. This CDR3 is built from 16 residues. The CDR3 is CASSSALTGGRYEQYF. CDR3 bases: TGCGCCAGCAGCTCCGCCTTGACAGGGGGCCGGTACGAGCAGTACTTC.

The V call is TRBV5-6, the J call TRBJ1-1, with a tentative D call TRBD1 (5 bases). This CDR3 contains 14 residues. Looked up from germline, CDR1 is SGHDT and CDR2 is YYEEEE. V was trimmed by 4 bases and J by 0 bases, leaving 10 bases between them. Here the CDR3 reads CASSPGTLNTEAFF. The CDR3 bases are TGTGCCAGCAGCCCAGGGACGTTGAACACTGAAGCTTTCTTT.

The CDR3 DNA sequence: TGTGCCAGCAGTTGGGGCCTCGCTGGAACAGATACGCAGTATTTT. The encoded protein is CASSWGLAGTDTQYF. The chain carries TRBV2 and TRBJ2-3; D is possibly TRBD1 (5 bases). From germline, CDR1 is SNHLY and CDR2 FYNNEI. Trimming stripped 5 bases from V and 3 bases from J, with 15 bases between. This CDR3 region has 15 residues. Full variable domain (outside the CDR3, taken from reference TRBV2 and TRBJ2-3): EPEVTQTPSHQVTQMGQEVILRCVPISNHLYFYWYRQILGQKVEFLVSFYNNEISEKSEIFDDQFSVERPDGSNFTLKIRSTKLEDSAMYFCASSWGLAGTDTQYFGPGTRLTVL.

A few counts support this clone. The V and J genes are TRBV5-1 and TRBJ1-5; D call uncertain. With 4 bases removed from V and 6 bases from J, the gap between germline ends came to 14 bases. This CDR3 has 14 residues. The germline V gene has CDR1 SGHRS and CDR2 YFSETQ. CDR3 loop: CASSIGPGSQPQHF. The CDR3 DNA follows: TGCGCCAGCAGCATTGGGCCCGGGAGTCAGCCCCAGCATTTT.

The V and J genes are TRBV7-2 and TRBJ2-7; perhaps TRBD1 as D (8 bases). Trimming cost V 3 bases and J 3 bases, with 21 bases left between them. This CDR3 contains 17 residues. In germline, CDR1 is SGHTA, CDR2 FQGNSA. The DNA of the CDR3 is TGTGCCAGCAGCTTGGGGACAGGCGGGAGTGTAGGCTACGAGCAGTACTTC. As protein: CASSLGTGGSVGYEQYF. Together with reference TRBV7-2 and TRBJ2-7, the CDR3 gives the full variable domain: GAGVSQSPSNKVTEKGKDVELRCDPISGHTALYWYRQSLGQGLEFLIYFQGNSAPDKSGLPSDRFSAERTGGSVSTLTIQRTQQEDSAVYLCASSLGTGGSVGYEQYFGPGTRLTVT.

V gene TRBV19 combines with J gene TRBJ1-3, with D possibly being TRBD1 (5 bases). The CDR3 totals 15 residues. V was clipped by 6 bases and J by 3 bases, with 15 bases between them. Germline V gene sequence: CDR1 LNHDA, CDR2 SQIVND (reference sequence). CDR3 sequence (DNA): TGTGCCAGTAGCCAATCGGGACGGCTTGGAAACACCATATATTTT. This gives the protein CASSQSGRLGNTIYF.

CDR3 DNA sequence: TGCGCCAGCAGCCTACCGAGGGGGAGCCAAGAGACCCAGTACTTC. Encoded protein: CASSLPRGSQETQYF. The chain couples TRBV5-1 to TRBJ2-5, with D possibly being TRBD1 (6 bases). This CDR3 has 15 residues. Germline V lookup: CDR1 SGHRS, CDR2 YFSETQ. Trimming cost V 4 bases and J 1 base, with 14 bases left between them.

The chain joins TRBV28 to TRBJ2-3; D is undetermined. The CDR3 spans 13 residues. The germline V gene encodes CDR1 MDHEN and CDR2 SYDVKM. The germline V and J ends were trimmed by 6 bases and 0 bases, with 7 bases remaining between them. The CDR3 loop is CASSKPSTDTQYF. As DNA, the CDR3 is TGTGCCAGCAGCAAACCGAGCACAGATACGCAGTATTTT.

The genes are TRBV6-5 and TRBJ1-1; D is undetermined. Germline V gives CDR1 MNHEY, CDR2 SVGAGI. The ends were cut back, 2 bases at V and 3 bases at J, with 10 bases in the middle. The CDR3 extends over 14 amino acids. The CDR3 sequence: CASSYTASHTEAFF. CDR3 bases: TGTGCCAGCAGTTACACAGCCTCTCACACTGAAGCTTTCTTT.